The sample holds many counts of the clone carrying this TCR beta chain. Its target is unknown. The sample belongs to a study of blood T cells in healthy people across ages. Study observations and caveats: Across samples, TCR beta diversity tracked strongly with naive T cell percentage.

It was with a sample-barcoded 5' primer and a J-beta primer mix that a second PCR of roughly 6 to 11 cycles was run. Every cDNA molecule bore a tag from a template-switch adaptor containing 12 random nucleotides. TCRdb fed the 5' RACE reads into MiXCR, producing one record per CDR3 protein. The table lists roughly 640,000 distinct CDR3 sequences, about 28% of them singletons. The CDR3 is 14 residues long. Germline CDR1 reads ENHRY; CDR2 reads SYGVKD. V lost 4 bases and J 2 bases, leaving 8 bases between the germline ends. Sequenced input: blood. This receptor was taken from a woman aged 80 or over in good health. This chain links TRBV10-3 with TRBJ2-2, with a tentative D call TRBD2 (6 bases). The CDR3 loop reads CAISGGANTGELFF. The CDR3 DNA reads TGTGCCATCAGTGGCGGGGCCAACACCGGGGAGCTGTTTTTT.